The 15 T cell receptor beta chains reported below all come from one sample, sequenced in a study of early T cells in non-severe SARS-CoV-2 infection. In TCRdb, the 5' RACE reads were re-called with MiXCR into one record per CDR3 protein. Among tens of thousands of distinct CDR3 sequences listed, roughly 4% were seen once. Source material: whole blood. The receptors come from an adult who was a healthcare worker with PCR-confirmed SARS-CoV-2 infection or an uninfected control (not recorded which).

V is TRBV29-1 and J is TRBJ2-7; D is perhaps TRBD2 (6 bases). CDR3 length: 13 amino acids. Looked up from germline, CDR1 is SQVTM and CDR2 is ANQGSEA. Deletions cut 4 bases from V and 7 bases from J, with 17 bases between. CDR3 in DNA: TGCAGCGTTGGCCGGGCCCTAGCGATGGAGCAGTACTTC. Amino acids: CSVGRALAMEQYF.

This clonotype was counted ten times or more. This sequence joins TRBV18 and TRBJ2-5; D may be TRBD1 or TRBD2 (5 bases each). The CDR3 length is 15 residues. Germline V CDR1 and CDR2: KGHSH, LQKENI. V dropped 2 bases and J dropped 2 bases, with 12 bases sitting between them. DNA for the CDR3: TGTGCCAGCTCACCAGGGGGTAGGCAACAAGAGACCCAGTACTTC. It yields the protein CASSPGGRQQETQYF.

This clonotype was found many times. CDR3 amino acids: CATRATTDTQYF. In DNA, the CDR3 is TGTGCAACTCGAGCCACCACAGATACGCAGTATTTT. V and J are TRBV2 and TRBJ2-3, with unresolved D. The germline gives CDR1 SNHLY, CDR2 FYNNEI. The CDR3 has 12 residues.

This clonotype was detected many times. The chain combines TRBV7-9 with TRBJ1-1; D gene ambiguous. Trimming removed 5 bases at V and 2 bases at J, with 9 bases between. The CDR3 runs 13 residues. CDR1 SEHNR and CDR2 FQNEAQ come from the germline V gene (reference sequence). DNA of the CDR3: TGTGCCAGCAGCCCCCAGGCTAACACTGAAGCTTTCTTT. It specifies CASSPQANTEAFF.

In its sample, this clonotype was seen many times. The chain has TRBV18 and TRBJ1-2; 9 nucleotides align to TRBD1. J lost 1 base, V lost 3 bases, and 9 bases had no gene match. The length of the CDR3 is 17 residues. CDR1 is KGHSH, CDR2 LQKENI, per germline. The CDR3 DNA follows: TGTGCCAGCTCACCCTCCGTGACAGGGGGATTTAACTATGGCTACACCTTC. Residues: CASSPSVTGGFNYGYTF.

This clonotype was found many times. CDR3 sequence: CASSPPGGGADWNTEAFF. CDR3 nucleotide sequence: TGTGCCAGCAGTCCCCCGGGGGGGGGCGCGGATTGGAACACTGAAGCTTTCTTT. This chain uses TRBV6-6 with TRBJ1-1; TRBD1 is a possible D gene (6 bases). The CDR3 totals 18 residues. With 5 bases removed from V and 1 base from J, the gap between germline ends came to 23 bases. Germline lookup yields CDR1 MNHNY and CDR2 SVGAGI (reference sequence).

Turning to this clonotype: One junction end disagrees with the germline gene, perhaps due to a read error. This rearrangement joins TRBV5-1 to TRBJ1-1; D remains ambiguous. The CDR3 spans 14 residues. Germline assignment: CDR1 SGHRS and CDR2 YFSETQ. CDR3 sequence: CASSLGPQNTEVFF. CDR3 nucleotide sequence: TGCGCCAGCAGCTTGGGACCGCAGAACACTGAAGTTTTCTTT.

This clonotype has ten or more counts. Sequence at one end of the junction differs from germline and may be a read error. The genes are TRBV12-3 or TRBV12-4 and TRBJ2-6; 9 positions agree with TRBD1. CDR3 length equals 12 residues. The DNA of the CDR3 is TGTGCCAGCAGCCCAGGGACAGGGCCCTTGTCTTTC. As protein: CASSPGTGPLSF.

This clonotype was picked up many times. V gene TRBV10-2 combines with J gene TRBJ2-5; 7 bases fit TRBD1. The germline V gene has CDR1 WSHSY and CDR2 SAAADI. Trimming at V came to 3 bases and at J to 4 bases, leaving 5 bases not matched to a gene. The CDR3 loop spans 14 amino acids. The CDR3 bases are TGCGCCAGCAGTGAAGACAGGGTGAGAGAGACCCAGTACTTC. Encoded protein: CASSEDRVRETQYF.

This clonotype was observed many times. The V call is TRBV7-8, the J call TRBJ2-1; 9 positions match TRBD2. The CDR3 totals 17 residues. The V gene's germline CDR1 is SGHVS and CDR2 FQNEAQ. Unmatched junction bases numbered 11, after V lost 4 bases and J lost 4 bases. CDR3: CASSWTSAFLGYNEQFF. The CDR3 nucleotides are TGTGCCAGCAGCTGGACTAGCGCCTTCCTCGGATACAATGAGCAGTTCTTC.

In this sample, this clonotype turned up many times. CDR3 protein: CASSVAGVPGHPNLNTEAFF. Written as DNA, the CDR3 is TGTGCCAGCAGCGTAGCCGGGGTCCCTGGGCACCCCAACTTGAACACTGAAGCTTTCTTT. This sequence joins TRBV9 and TRBJ1-1; D is uncertain. CDR3 size: 20 residues. V gave up 0 bases and J gave up 0 bases, with 24 bases separating them. Per the germline V gene, CDR1 is SGDLS and CDR2 is YYNGEE.

This clonotype was observed at least ten times. The chain recombines TRBV18 with TRBJ2-2; no firm D call. CDR1 and CDR2 from the germline V gene are KGHSH and LQKENI. The CDR3 has 15 amino acids. V lost 1 base to trimming and J lost 0 bases, with 6 bases between them. The CDR3 DNA is TGTGCCAGCTCACCACGGGCGGCGAACACCGGGGAGCTGTTTTTT. Its translation: CASSPRAANTGELFF. The whole variable domain, filled in from reference TRBV18 and TRBJ2-2, reads NAGVMQNPRHLVRRRGQEARLRCSPMKGHSHVYWYRQLPEEGLKFMVYLQKENIIDESGMPKERFSAEFPKEGPSILRIQQVVRGDSAAYFCASSPRAANTGELFFGEGSRLTVL.

At least ten counts were recorded for this clonotype. The chain combines TRBV20-1 with TRBJ2-7; D is perhaps TRBD1 (6 bases). This CDR3 contains 15 residues. Germline CDR1 DFQATT, CDR2 SNEGSKA (reference sequence). V shed 0 bases and J shed 2 bases, with 14 bases lying between them. The CDR3 loop reads CSARDQGAGAYEQYF. CDR3 sequence (DNA): TGCAGTGCTAGAGATCAAGGGGCAGGGGCCTACGAGCAGTACTTC.

This clonotype was seen ten or more times. J is TRBJ2-1 and V is TRBV7-9; unclear D gene. Trimming took off 6 bases at V and 7 bases at J, with 10 bases between the two ends. CDR1 and CDR2 (germline): SEHNR, FQNEAQ (reference sequence). The CDR3 extends over 12 amino acids. In DNA, the CDR3 is TGTGCCAGCAGGGAAACCGGAAATGAGCAGTTCTTC. Translated: CASRETGNEQFF.

In its sample, this clonotype was seen a few times. The chain carries TRBV25-1 and TRBJ2-1, with a possible D match to TRBD2 (6 bases). The CDR3 loop spans 12 amino acids. V was trimmed by 4 bases and J by 8 bases, leaving 9 bases between them. Per the germline V gene, CDR1 is MGHDK and CDR2 is SYGVNS. CDR3 in DNA: TGTGCCAGCAGTGGACTAGGGGATGAGCAGTTCTTC. This gives the protein CASSGLGDEQFF.